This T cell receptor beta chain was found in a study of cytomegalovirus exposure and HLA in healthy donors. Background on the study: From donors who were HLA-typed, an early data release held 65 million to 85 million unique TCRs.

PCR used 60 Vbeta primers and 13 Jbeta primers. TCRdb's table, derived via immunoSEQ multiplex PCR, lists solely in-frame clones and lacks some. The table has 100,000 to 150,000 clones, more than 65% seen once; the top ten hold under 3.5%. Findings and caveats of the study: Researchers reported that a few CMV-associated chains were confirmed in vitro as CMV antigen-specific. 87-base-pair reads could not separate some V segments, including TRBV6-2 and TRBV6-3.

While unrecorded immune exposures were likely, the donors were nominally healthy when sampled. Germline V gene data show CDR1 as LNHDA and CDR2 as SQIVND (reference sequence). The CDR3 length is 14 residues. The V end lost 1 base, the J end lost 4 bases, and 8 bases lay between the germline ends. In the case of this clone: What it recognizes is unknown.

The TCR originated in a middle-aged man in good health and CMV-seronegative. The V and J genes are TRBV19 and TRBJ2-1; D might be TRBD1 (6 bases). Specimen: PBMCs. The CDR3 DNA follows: TGTGCCAGTAGTATAGGGACAGCTTACAATGAGCAGTTCTTC. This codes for CASSIGTAYNEQFF.